The rows below give T cell receptor beta chains drawn from one sample of a study of shared clonotypes between healthy human individuals. Here immunoSEQ multiplex PCR was the method, and the copy in TCRdb shows in-frame clones only, minus some. Of around 1.1 million clones listed, about 72% are singletons. Sequenced sample: memory CD4+ T cells from PBMCs. The receptors derive from a man aged 18 to 29 in good health. Some clones in this sample may be carry-over from other donors' samples. Each CDR3 is given without its conserved first and last residue.

V gene,J gene,CDR3 protein
TRBV5-1,TRBJ2-3,ASSSNGGLAGTLTDTQY
TRBV15,TRBJ2-7,ATSRPGQGYEQY
TRBV5-4,TRBJ2-3,ASSPPGQASTDTQY
TRBV28,TRBJ2-2,ASSLVYGELF
TRBV18,TRBJ1-4,ASSLQGIDEKLF
TRBV29-1,TRBJ1-1,SVVYRLNTEAF
TRBV7-6,TRBJ2-2,ASSLGGLATGGELF
TRBV28,TRBJ2-7,ASSSGTGVHEQY
TRBV6-5,TRBJ1-5,ASRGAGDQPQH
TRBV12-2,TRBJ2-2,ASRPPSEGNTGELF
TRBV6-1,TRBJ2-7,ASSTLAGGTYEQY
TRBV5-6,TRBJ1-2,ASSPATNYGYT
TRBV28,TRBJ1-4,ASSIFSGEANEKLF